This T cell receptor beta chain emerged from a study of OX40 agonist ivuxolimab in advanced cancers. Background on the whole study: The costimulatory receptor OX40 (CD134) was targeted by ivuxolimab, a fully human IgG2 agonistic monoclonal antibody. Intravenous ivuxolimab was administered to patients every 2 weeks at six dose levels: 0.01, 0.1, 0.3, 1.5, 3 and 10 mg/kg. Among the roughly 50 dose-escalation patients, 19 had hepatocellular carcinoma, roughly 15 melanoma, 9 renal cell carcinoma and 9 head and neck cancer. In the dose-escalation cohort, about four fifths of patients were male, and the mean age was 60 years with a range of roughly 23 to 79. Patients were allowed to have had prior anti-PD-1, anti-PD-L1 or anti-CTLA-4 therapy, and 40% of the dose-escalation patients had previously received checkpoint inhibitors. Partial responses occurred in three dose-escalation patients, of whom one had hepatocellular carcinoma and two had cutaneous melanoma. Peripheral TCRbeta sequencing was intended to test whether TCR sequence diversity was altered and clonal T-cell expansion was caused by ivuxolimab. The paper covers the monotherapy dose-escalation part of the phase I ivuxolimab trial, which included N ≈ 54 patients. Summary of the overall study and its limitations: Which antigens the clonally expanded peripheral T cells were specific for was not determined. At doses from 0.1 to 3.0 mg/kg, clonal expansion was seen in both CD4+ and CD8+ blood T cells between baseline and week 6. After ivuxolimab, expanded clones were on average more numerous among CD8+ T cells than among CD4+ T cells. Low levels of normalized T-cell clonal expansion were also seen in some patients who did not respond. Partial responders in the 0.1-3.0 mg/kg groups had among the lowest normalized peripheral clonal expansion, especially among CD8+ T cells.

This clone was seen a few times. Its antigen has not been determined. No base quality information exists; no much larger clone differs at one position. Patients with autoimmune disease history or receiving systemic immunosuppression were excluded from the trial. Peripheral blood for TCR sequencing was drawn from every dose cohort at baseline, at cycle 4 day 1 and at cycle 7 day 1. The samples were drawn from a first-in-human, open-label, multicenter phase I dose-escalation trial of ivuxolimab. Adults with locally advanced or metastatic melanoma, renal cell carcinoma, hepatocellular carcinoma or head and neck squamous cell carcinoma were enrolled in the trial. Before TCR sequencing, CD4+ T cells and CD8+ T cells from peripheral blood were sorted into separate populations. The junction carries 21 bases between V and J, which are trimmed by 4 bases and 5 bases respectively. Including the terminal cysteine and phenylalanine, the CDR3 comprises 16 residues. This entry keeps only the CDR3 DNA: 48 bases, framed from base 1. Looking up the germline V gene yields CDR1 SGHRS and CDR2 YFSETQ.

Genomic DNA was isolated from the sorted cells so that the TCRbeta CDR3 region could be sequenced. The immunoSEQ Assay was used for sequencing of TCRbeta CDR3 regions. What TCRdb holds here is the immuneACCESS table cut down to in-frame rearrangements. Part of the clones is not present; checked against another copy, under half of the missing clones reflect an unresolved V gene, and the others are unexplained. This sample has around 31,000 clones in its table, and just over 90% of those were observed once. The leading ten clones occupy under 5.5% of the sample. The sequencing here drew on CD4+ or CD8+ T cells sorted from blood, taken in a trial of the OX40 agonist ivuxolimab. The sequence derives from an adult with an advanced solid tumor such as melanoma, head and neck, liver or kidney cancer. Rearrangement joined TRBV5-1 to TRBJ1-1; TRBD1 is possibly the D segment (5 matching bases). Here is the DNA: TGCGCCAGCAGCGAGACCCGGATGGGGCGGGGGACTGAAGCTTTCTTT. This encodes CASSETRMGRGTEAFF. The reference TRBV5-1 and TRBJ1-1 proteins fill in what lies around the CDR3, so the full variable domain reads KAGVTQTPRYLIKTRGQQVTLSCSPISGHRSVSWYQQTPGQGLQFLFEYFSETQRNKGNFPGRFSGRQFSNSRSEMNVSTLELGDSALYLCASSETRMGRGTEAFFGQGTRLTVV.